This T cell receptor beta chain stems from a study of T-cell memory formation after mild COVID-19. About the study: TCR clusters showed largely donor specificity.

This clonotype came up a few times. TCRdb passed the 5' RACE reads through MiXCR, listing each CDR3 protein once. The table lists 400,000 or so distinct CDR3 sequences, 20% of them singletons. Sequencing used PBMCs or a T cell subset sorted from them (not recorded which). The TCR sequence derives from an adult woman who had mild COVID-19 (a few samples of this study predate the infection). Cell type and time point are not known.

The CDR3 here is CASLTSGAKQYF. The CDR3 nucleotides read TGTGCCAGCCTGACTAGCGGGGCCAAGCAGTACTTC. This chain links TRBV2 with TRBJ2-7, with 11 bases fitting TRBD2. After removal of 8 bases from V and 8 bases from J, the junction contained 5 bases not matched to a gene. Germline CDR1 SNHLY, CDR2 FYNNEI. The CDR3 is 12 amino acids. The entire variable domain, with the rest obtained from reference TRBV2 and TRBJ2-7, is as follows: EPEVTQTPSHQVTQMGQEVILRCVPISNHLYFYWYRQILGQKVEFLVSFYNNEISEKSEIFDDQFSVERPDGSNFTLKIRSTKLEDSAMYFCASLTSGAKQYFGPGTRLTVT.